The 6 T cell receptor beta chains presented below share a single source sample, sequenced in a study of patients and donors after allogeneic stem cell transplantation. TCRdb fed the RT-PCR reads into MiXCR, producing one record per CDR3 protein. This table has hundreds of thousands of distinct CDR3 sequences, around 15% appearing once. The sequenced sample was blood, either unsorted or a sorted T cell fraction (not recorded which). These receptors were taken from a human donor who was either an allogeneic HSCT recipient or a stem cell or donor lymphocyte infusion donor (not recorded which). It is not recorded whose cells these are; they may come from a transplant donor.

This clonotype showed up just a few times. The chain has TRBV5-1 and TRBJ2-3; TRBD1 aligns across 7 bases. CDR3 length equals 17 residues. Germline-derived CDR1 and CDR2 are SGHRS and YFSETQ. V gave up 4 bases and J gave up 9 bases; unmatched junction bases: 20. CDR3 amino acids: CASSLTGDPSNIMTQYF. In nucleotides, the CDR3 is TGCGCCAGCAGCCTAACAGGGGACCCCTCGAATATCATGACGCAGTATTTT.

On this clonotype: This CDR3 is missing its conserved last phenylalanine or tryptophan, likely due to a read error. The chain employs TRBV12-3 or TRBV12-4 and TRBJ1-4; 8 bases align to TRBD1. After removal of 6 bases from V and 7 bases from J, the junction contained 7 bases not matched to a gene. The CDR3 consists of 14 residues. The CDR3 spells CASSKQGGGEKLFS. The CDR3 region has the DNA TGTGCCAGCAGCAAACAGGGGGGGGGTGAAAAACTGTTTTCT.

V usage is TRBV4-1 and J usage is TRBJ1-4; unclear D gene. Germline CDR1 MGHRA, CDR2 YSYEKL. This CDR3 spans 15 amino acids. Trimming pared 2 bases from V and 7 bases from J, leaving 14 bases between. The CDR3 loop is CASSQLELYLEKLFF. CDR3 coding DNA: TGCGCCAGCAGCCAATTGGAACTTTACCTTGAAAAACTGTTTTTT.

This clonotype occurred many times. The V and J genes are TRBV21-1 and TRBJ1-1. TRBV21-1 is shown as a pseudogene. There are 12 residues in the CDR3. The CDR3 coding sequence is TGTGCCAGCAGCAAGCCTTTAACTGAAGCTTTCTTT. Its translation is CASSKPLTEAFF.

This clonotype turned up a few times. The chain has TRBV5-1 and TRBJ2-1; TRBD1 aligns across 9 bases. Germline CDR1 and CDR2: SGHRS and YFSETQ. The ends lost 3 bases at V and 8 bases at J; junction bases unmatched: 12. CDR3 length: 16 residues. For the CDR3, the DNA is TGCGCCAGCAGCTCACCTCCCGGGACAGGGCTTCATGAGCAGTTCTTC. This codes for CASSSPPGTGLHEQFF.

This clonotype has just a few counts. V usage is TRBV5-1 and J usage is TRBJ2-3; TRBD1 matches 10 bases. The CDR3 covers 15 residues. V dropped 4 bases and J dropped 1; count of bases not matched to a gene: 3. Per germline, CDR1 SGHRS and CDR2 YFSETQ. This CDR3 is CASSIGTGGTDTQYF. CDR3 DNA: TGCGCCAGCAGCATCGGGACAGGGGGCACAGATACGCAGTATTTT. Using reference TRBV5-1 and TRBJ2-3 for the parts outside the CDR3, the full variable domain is KAGVTQTPRYLIKTRGQQVTLSCSPISGHRSVSWYQQTPGQGLQFLFEYFSETQRNKGNFPGRFSGRQFSNSRSEMNVSTLELGDSALYLCASSIGTGGTDTQYFGPGTRLTVL.